This T cell receptor beta chain was obtained from a study of cytomegalovirus exposure and HLA in healthy donors. This CDR3 contains 17 residues. Trimming took off 4 bases at V and 5 bases at J, with 23 bases between the two ends. Germline-derived CDR1 and CDR2 are KGHSH and LQKENI. Broader study findings: Later, an analysis showed that TCR beta chains associated with HLA were more clonally expanded than others that were equally common.

With regard to this clone: The antigen remains unidentified.

Primers: 60 Vbeta forward and 13 Jbeta reverse. TCRdb's copy holds only in-frame clones and misses some; the assay was immunoSEQ multiplex PCR. This sample's clone table lists 100,000 to 150,000 clones. The chain is built from TRBV18 and TRBJ1-1; D is ambiguous. The origin of this receptor is a man aged 18 to 29 in good health and CMV-seronegative. Sequencing input: PBMCs. The CDR3 protein is CASSRNEVRYSGTEAFF. CDR3 nucleotides: TGTGCCAGCTCACGCAACGAAGTAAGATATTCGGGAACTGAAGCTTTCTTT.